Described below is a single TCR beta chain sequence and its context. Antigen: not known. The data belong to a study of blood T cells in healthy people across ages. Study in general: About one barcoded TCR beta cDNA was captured per two T cells.

Per germline, CDR1 SGHDN and CDR2 FVKESK. The CDR3 runs 16 residues. Trimming removed 4 bases from V and 3 bases from J, with 16 bases in between. For the second PCR, which ran for roughly 6 to 12 cycles, a sample-barcoded 5' primer and a J-beta primer mix were used. TCRdb passed the 5' RACE reads through MiXCR, listing each CDR3 protein once. The sample yields hundreds of thousands of distinct CDR3 sequences, approximately 60% seen once. Findings and caveats of the study: As age increased, TCR beta diversity per million T cells fell in a roughly linear fashion.

This chain links TRBV14 with TRBJ2-4, with D perhaps being TRBD1 or TRBD2 (5 bases each). Source material: blood. The clonotype comes from a middle-aged man in good health. CDR3 nucleotides: TGTGCCAGCAGCCGATGGGACGTGGCGGGCAAAAACATTCAGTACTTC. It specifies CASSRWDVAGKNIQYF.